Here is one TCR beta chain with its context. A junction boundary mismatches the germline segment, possibly from a read error. The data were taken from a study of tumor-infiltrating lymphocytes in primary liver carcinoma. A primer in the constant region served to generate TCR beta cDNA from approximately 460 ng of total RNA. Each TCR beta library was derived from three nested multiplex PCR rounds that employed slightly modified ARM-PCR. The two initial PCR rounds, around 11 cycles each, used TRBV1-TRBV30 forward and C-beta reverse primers. TCRdb used MiXCR to reprocess the multiplex PCR reads, holding one entry per CDR3 protein. The repertoire has about 110,000 distinct CDR3 sequences, roughly 80% of them found once; the top ten carry approximately 21%. The CDR3 is made up of 17 amino acids. In germline, CDR1 is SGHNT, CDR2 YYREEE (reference sequence). Co-extraction of RNA and DNA was performed on roughly 20-33 mg of unsorted bulk tissue. The authors sampled five separate regions per tumor.

Sequencing was carried out using liver tumor tissue from sampling region 3. The sample's subset: tumor region T3, left-lateral pole. This clonotype was obtained from a man aged 40-50 years with primary liver carcinoma and hepatitis B virus infection. V gene TRBV5-4 combines with J gene TRBJ2-6, with 9 bases lining up with TRBD1. This CDR3 is CASSSTLGQGGANVLTF. The DNA for the CDR3 is TGTGCCAGCAGCTCAACACTGGGACAGGGTGGGGCCAACGTACTGACTTTC.